One and the same sample provided the 16 T cell receptor beta chains below, sequenced in a study of T-cell reconstitution after alpha-beta-depleted transplantation in children (dated by TCRdb to 2016 to 2017). Library preparation employed PCR. Sequencing relied on an Illumina HiSeq 2500. To normalize quantification of the TCRbeta repertoire, the TCR libraries were built with molecular barcoding that relied on unique molecular identifiers. Using fastp trimming at Q25 and MiXCR clonotype assembly, TCRdb reanalyzed the public sequencing data and kept in-frame beta chains. Here each entry gathers all rows of one CDR3 protein and keeps the most common genes and DNA. Here the sample has 600,000 to 700,000 distinct CDR3 sequences; 15% to 20% occur a single time. 1.1% of the sample rests with the top ten. Sequences were derived from PBMCs from the stem cell graft donor, sampled from the stem cell graft. Receptor source: a human donor who donated a stem cell graft to a child with acute myeloid leukemia.

This clonotype was observed many times. The chain joins TRBV7-6 to TRBJ1-1; the D gene is possibly TRBD1 (5 bases). CDR3 length: 13 residues. V lost 4 bases and J lost 4, with 10 bases in between. Germline assignment: CDR1 SGHVS and CDR2 FNYEAQ. CDR3 sequence: CASSSSQGTEAFF. The CDR3 coding sequence is TGTGCCAGCAGCTCATCTCAGGGCACTGAAGCTTTCTTT.

This clonotype has at least ten counts. The J gene is TRBJ2-7, the V gene TRBV15; the match to TRBD1 covers 7 bases. Germline V gene sequence: CDR1 LNHNV, CDR2 YYDKDF (reference sequence). The CDR3 runs to 15 residues. V was pared by 1 base and J by 3 bases, with 6 bases of the junction left unmatched. CDR3 DNA sequence: TGTGCCACCAGCAGAGGGACGGGACAGAGCTACGAGCAGTACTTC. It translates to CATSRGTGQSYEQYF.

This clonotype occurred many times. This chain joins TRBV20-1 and TRBJ2-7; D unclear. CDR3 length: 13 amino acids. CDR1 is DFQATT, CDR2 SNEGSKA, per germline (reference sequence). Between the trimmed V and J ends, which lost 0 bases and 3 bases, there was a span of 9 bases. CDR3 region: CSAREQSVYEQYV. The CDR3 bases are TGCAGTGCTAGAGAACAGTCAGTCTACGAGCAGTACGTC.

This clonotype was seen ten or more times. The chain links TRBV5-1 to TRBJ1-1; TRBD1 might be the D (5 bases). CDR3 length: 15 amino acids. Between the trimmed V and J ends, which lost 4 bases and 4 bases, there was a span of 17 bases. Germline CDR1 and CDR2: SGHRS and YFSETQ. Here the CDR3 DNA reads TGCGCCAGCAGCCTACTCCAGGGAAGCGGCACTGAAGCTTTCTTT. It encodes CASSLLQGSGTEAFF.

V is TRBV7-8 and J is TRBJ1-6; 8 bases are a match to TRBD1. The germline gives CDR1 SGHVS, CDR2 FQNEAQ. The CDR3 covers 15 residues. Trimming cost V 1 base and J 7 bases; bases outside gene matches: 3. The CDR3 is CASSLEDRGNSPLHF. The CDR3 coding sequence is TGTGCCAGCAGCTTAGAAGACAGGGGCAATTCACCCCTCCACTTT.

This clonotype has just one count. The chain uses TRBV3-1 and TRBJ2-7; D possibly corresponds to TRBD1 (5 bases). Trimming stripped 8 bases from V and 4 bases from J, with 21 bases between. CDR1 LGHDT and CDR2 YNNKEL come from the germline V gene (reference sequence). This CDR3 contains 15 residues. The CDR3 coding sequence is TGTGCCAGCTGCCCTCCCGGCAGGGAAGCTTACGAGCAGTACTTC. Protein product: CASCPPGREAYEQYF.

This clonotype has at least ten counts. The V gene is TRBV20-1, the J gene TRBJ2-1, with D perhaps being TRBD1 or TRBD2 (6 bases each). The germline CDR1 and CDR2 sequences are DFQATT and SNEGSKA (reference sequence). CDR3 size: 12 residues. V was cut by 1 base and J by 13 bases, with 14 bases left in between. CDR3 in DNA: TGCAGTGCTAGAGGGGAGTTGGGGGGCCAGTTCTTC. It is translated as CSARGELGGQFF.

This clonotype was detected only a few times. The rearrangement uses TRBV7-9 and TRBJ2-5; 9 bases align to TRBD1. The germline V gene encodes CDR1 SEHNR and CDR2 FQNEAQ (reference sequence). The CDR3 totals 15 residues. J lost 5 bases, V lost 5 bases, and 9 bases had no gene match. CDR3 sequence (DNA): TGTGCCAGCAGCACCGGGACAGGGCTGGTGGAGACCCAGTACTTC. Translation gives CASSTGTGLVETQYF.

The chain joins TRBV20-1 to TRBJ2-2, with a possible D match to TRBD2 (5 bases). The CDR3 has 14 residues. Germline lookup yields CDR1 DFQATT and CDR2 SNEGSKA (reference sequence). Trimming took 5 bases from V and 0 from J, leaving 10 bases between them. CDR3: CSALRGTNTGELFF. The CDR3 nucleotides are TGCAGTGCTCTAAGAGGGACGAACACCGGGGAGCTGTTTTTT.

Many counts were recorded for this clonotype. DNA of the CDR3: TGCAGTGCTAGCCCCTACAGGTCTGGGGACACTGAAGCTTTCTTT. It yields the protein CSASPYRSGDTEAFF. The rearrangement links TRBV20-1 to TRBJ1-1; tentative D call: TRBD1 (5 bases). The CDR3 length is 15 residues. Germline lookup yields CDR1 DFQATT and CDR2 SNEGSKA (reference sequence). The germline V and J ends were trimmed by 3 bases and 3 bases, with 17 bases remaining between them.

This clonotype was counted at least ten times. V gene TRBV20-1 combines with J gene TRBJ2-1, with D unresolved. Germline loops: CDR1 DFQATT, CDR2 SNEGSKA (reference sequence). The V end was cut by 6 bases, the J end by 7 bases, with 10 bases between. The CDR3 loop spans 11 amino acids. CDR3 loop: CSALPRNEQFF. The CDR3 DNA reads TGCAGTGCCTTACCGCGAAATGAGCAGTTCTTC.

With respect to this clonotype: A much larger clone lies one base from this, so it may be a read error. This chain links TRBV7-6 with TRBJ2-5, with a weak D call TRBD1 (6 bases). This CDR3 has 15 amino acids. Germline V gives CDR1 SGHVS, CDR2 FNYEAQ. V dropped 5 bases and J dropped 2 bases, with 15 bases sitting between them. CDR3 residues: CASSGQGHDQETQYF. In DNA, the CDR3 is TGTGCCAGCAGCGGTCAGGGACACGATCAAGAGACCCAGTACTTC.

The rearrangement uses TRBV29-1 and TRBJ1-2; 7 bases agree with TRBD1. The CDR3 runs 12 residues. The V gene's germline CDR1 is SQVTM and CDR2 ANQGSEA. V lost 4 bases to trimming and J lost 4 bases; unmatched junction nucleotides: 3. CDR3 residues: CSVVRQGYGYTF. The CDR3 region has the DNA TGCAGCGTTGTAAGACAGGGCTATGGCTACACCTTC.

The DNA of the CDR3 is TGTGCCAGCAGTCCTGCTAGGGGGCGCTATGCGAACACCGGGGAGCTGTTTTTT. Translated: CASSPARGRYANTGELFF. The chain carries TRBV27 and TRBJ2-2; 7 bases fit TRBD1. The V segment lost 5 bases and the J segment 0 bases; nucleotides outside the gene matches: 12. Germline V lookup: CDR1 MNHEY, CDR2 SMNVEV (reference sequence). CDR3 length: 18 residues.

The table lists this clonotype with a count of one. This chain connects TRBV27 to TRBJ1-5, with D possibly matching TRBD1 (5 bases). CDR3 length: 17 amino acids. V dropped 2 bases and J dropped 6 bases, with 20 bases sitting between them. CDR1 is MNHEY, CDR2 SMNVEV, per germline (reference sequence). CDR3 protein: CASSLIFTRDQGQPQHF. The CDR3 DNA is TGTGCCAGCAGTTTAATTTTCACTCGGGACCAAGGTCAGCCCCAGCATTTT.

This clonotype has a count of ten or more. The chain is built from TRBV5-1 and TRBJ2-5, with D unclear. V was cut by 3 bases and J by 5 bases, with 14 bases left in between. Germline lookup yields CDR1 SGHRS and CDR2 YFSETQ. This CDR3 contains 14 residues. In DNA form, the CDR3 reads TGCGCCAGCAGCTCGCCCGGTCGAACGGAGACCCAGTACTTC. Its translation: CASSSPGRTETQYF.